The rows below give T cell receptor beta chains drawn from one sample of a study of blood T cell repertoires in COVID-19. Libraries were prepared by immunoSEQ multiplex PCR; TCRdb keeps only in-frame clonotypes and omits some of them. The sample has 200,000 or so clones, more than 65% seen once; the top ten hold around 7%. Input material: PBMCs or T cells enriched from blood (not recorded which). These receptors were taken from a man in his forties who had recovered from COVID-19. The CDR3 runs from the conserved cysteine through the conserved F or W. The D gene is left open where the match is weak.

J gene: TRBJ2-1
V gene: TRBV30
D gene: .
CDR3 DNA: TGTGCCTGGAACGACGGCCAGGTCTTTTCACCTTATACTTACAATGAGCAGTTCTTC
CDR3 protein: CAWNDGQVFSPYTYNEQFF

J gene: TRBJ2-7
V gene: TRBV6-5
D gene: TRBD1
CDR3 DNA: TGTGCCAGCAGTTACAGGACAGGGCACAGCTCCTACGAGCAGTACTTC
CDR3 protein: CASSYRTGHSSYEQYF

J gene: TRBJ2-1
V gene: TRBV5-4
D gene: .
CDR3 DNA: TGTGCCAGCAGGTTAGACACCCAACCAAGCAATGAGCAGTTCTTC
CDR3 protein: CASRLDTQPSNEQFF

J gene: TRBJ2-7
V gene: TRBV5-1
D gene: .
CDR3 DNA: TGCGCCAGCAGCTTGGATGGAGGGGCCTACGAGCAGTACTTC
CDR3 protein: CASSLDGGAYEQYF

J gene: TRBJ1-2
V gene: TRBV5-1
D gene: .
CDR3 DNA: TGCGCCAGCAGCTTGGTTTTGCGGGGAAAGGGGAACTATGGCTACACCTTC
CDR3 protein: CASSLVLRGKGNYGYTF

J gene: TRBJ1-5
V gene: TRBV7-9
D gene: TRBD1
CDR3 DNA: TGTGCCAGCAGCCTACCGCCGGGACAGGACGATCAGCCCCAGCATTTT
CDR3 protein: CASSLPPGQDDQPQHF

J gene: TRBJ1-5
V gene: TRBV6-2/TRBV6-3
D gene: .
CDR3 DNA: TGTGCCAGCAGTCACCGCGGGGTAAGCAATCAGCCCCAGCATTTT
CDR3 protein: CASSHRGVSNQPQHF

J gene: TRBJ2-3
V gene: TRBV2
D gene: TRBD2
CDR3 DNA: TGTGCCAGCGGGGCGGCTAGCGGGACAGATACGCAGTATTTT
CDR3 protein: CASGAASGTDTQYF

J gene: TRBJ2-7
V gene: TRBV19
D gene: TRBD1
CDR3 DNA: TGTGCCAGTAGTGTTCCCGGGACAGGAGCCTACGAGCAGTACTTC
CDR3 protein: CASSVPGTGAYEQYF

J gene: TRBJ1-2
V gene: TRBV19
D gene: TRBD1
CDR3 DNA: TGTGCCAGTAGTAGGGGACGTAGGACAGGGACCGATGGCTACACCTTC
CDR3 protein: CASSRGRRTGTDGYTF

J gene: TRBJ1-5
V gene: TRBV6-5
D gene: TRBD1
CDR3 DNA: TGTGCCAGCAACAGGGGGCTAGGTCAGCCCCAGCATTTT
CDR3 protein: CASNRGLGQPQHF

J gene: TRBJ1-1
V gene: TRBV2
D gene: .
CDR3 DNA: TGTGCCAGGTCGGGTGGCAGAGCGAACACTGAAGCTTTCTTT
CDR3 protein: CARSGGRANTEAFF

J gene: TRBJ1-2
V gene: TRBV2
D gene: .
CDR3 DNA: TGTGCCAGCAGTGATACAACAGCTAACTATGGCTACACCTTC
CDR3 protein: CASSDTTANYGYTF

J gene: TRBJ1-5
V gene: TRBV2
D gene: .
CDR3 DNA: TGTGCCAGCAGTCGGGTCTATAGCAATCAGCCCCAGCATTTT
CDR3 protein: CASSRVYSNQPQHF

J gene: TRBJ1-2
V gene: TRBV10-3
D gene: .
CDR3 DNA: TGTGCCATCCGACTGAGCTATGGCTACACCTTC
CDR3 protein: CAIRLSYGYTF

J gene: TRBJ1-2
V gene: TRBV7-2
D gene: .
CDR3 DNA: TGTGCCAGCAGCTTACTTCCAGGGGTTGACTATGGCTACACCTTC
CDR3 protein: CASSLLPGVDYGYTF

J gene: TRBJ2-2
V gene: TRBV3-1/TRBV3-2
D gene: TRBD2
CDR3 DNA: TGTGCCAGCAGCCGAGGCGGGGGGACCGGGGAGCTGTTTTTT
CDR3 protein: CASSRGGGTGELFF

J gene: TRBJ2-7
V gene: TRBV7-2
D gene: .
CDR3 DNA: TGTGCCAGCAGCCCTAATGCCGGGGCCTACGAGCAGTACTTC
CDR3 protein: CASSPNAGAYEQYF